The entry below describes one TCR beta chain. Its antigen is unknown. V lost 5 bases to trimming and J lost 7 bases; unmatched junction nucleotides: 2. The CDR3 covers 12 residues. Germline V gene data show CDR1 as MNHEY and CDR2 as SVGAGI. This record belongs to a study of T cell responses to AZD1222 COVID-19 vaccine. The wider study: Pooled together were second doses at about 4 or about 12 weeks. Study-level results: Within unmutated variant regions lay the reported targets of nearly half of spike-specific TCRs. The breadth and depth of Spike-specific TCRs increased once two AZD1222 doses had been given. Donors were chiefly white British, with a greater number of females, and clonal diversity was perhaps underestimated.

This table comes from immunoSEQ multiplex PCR, and its TCRdb copy is limited to in-frame clones, with some not included. The sample has about 140,000 clones; roughly 92% are singletons. This specimen was peripheral blood, taken on day 0 of AZD1222 vaccination. The rearrangement links TRBV6-5 to TRBJ1-2; 9 bases match TRBD1. This receptor was identified in an adult in good health. The CDR3 DNA follows: TGTGCCAGCAGTACAGGGGGCATTGGCTACACCTTC. As protein: CASSTGGIGYTF.